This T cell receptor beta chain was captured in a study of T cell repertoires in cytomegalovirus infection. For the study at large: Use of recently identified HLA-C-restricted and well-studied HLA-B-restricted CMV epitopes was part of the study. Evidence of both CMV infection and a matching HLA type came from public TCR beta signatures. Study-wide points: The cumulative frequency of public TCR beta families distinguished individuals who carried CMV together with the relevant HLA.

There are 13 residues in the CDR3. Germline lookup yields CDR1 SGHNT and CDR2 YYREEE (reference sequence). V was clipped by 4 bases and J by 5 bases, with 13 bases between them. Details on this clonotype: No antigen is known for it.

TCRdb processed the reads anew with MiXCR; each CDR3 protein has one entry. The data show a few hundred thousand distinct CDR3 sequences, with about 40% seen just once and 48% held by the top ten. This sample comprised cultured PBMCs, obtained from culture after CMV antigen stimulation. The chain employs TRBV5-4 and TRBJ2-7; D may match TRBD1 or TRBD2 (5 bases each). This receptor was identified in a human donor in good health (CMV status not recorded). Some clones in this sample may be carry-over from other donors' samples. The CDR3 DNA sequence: TGTGCCAGCAGCCCGGGGACCCAGAACGAGCAGTACTTC. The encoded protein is CASSPGTQNEQYF.